This T cell receptor beta chain was sequenced for a study of spatial heterogeneity in lung cancer. The CDR3 is made up of 16 amino acids. Trimming removed 0 bases at V and 0 bases at J, with 10 bases between. Germline lookup yields CDR1 SGHRS and CDR2 YFSETQ. Every TCR cDNA molecule bore a unique molecular identifier. TCRdb passed the 5' RACE reads through MiXCR, listing each CDR3 protein once. The table has 30,000 to 40,000 distinct CDR3 sequences, 5.2% seen once. As to time point: sample taken at primary tumor resection. The authors sequenced whole RNA from tumor, nontumor lung or frozen PBMC without sorting. Donors were around 70 untreated early-stage non-small cell lung cancer patients.

V is TRBV5-1 and J is TRBJ1-5, with D perhaps matching TRBD1 (5 bases). The receptor was derived from a female donor with early-stage non-small cell lung cancer. The sample in question was PBMCs, obtained at surgery. The DNA for the CDR3 is TGCGCCAGCAGCTTGGGGGACGTCGATAGCAATCAGCCCCAGCATTTT. Encoded protein: CASSLGDVDSNQPQHF.